The 29 T cell receptor beta chains below come from one sample, sequenced in a study of control samples from healthy donors and cancer patients. TCRdb's copy holds only in-frame clones and misses some; the assay was immunoSEQ multiplex PCR. This table holds 95,000 to 150,000 clones, 85% to 95% found once. Source material: PBMCs. All receptors come from a man aged 80 or over with head and neck cancer.

This clone appeared once. The CDR3 bases are TGTGCCGTTAATCCTAGCGGGAGGTTCGATGAGCAGTTCTTC. Residues: CAVNPSGRFDEQFF. This chain links TRBV19 with TRBJ2-1, with TRBD2 matching 11 bases. J was trimmed by 8 bases and V by 11 bases; bases with no gene match: 11. CDR1 and CDR2 (germline): LNHDA, SQIVND (reference sequence). The length of the CDR3 is 14 residues.

The chain links TRBV6-1 to TRBJ1-2, with TRBD1 as a possible D gene (6 bases). Germline assignment: CDR1 MNHNS and CDR2 SASEGT. The ends were cut back, 2 bases at V and 4 bases at J, with 11 bases in the middle. The CDR3 loop spans 14 amino acids. The CDR3 is CASSERGDVYGYTF. Written as DNA, the CDR3 is TGTGCCAGCAGTGAAAGGGGGGACGTCTATGGCTACACCTTC.

V and J are TRBV6-2 or TRBV6-3 and TRBJ2-1, with 8 bases that match TRBD2. With V trimmed by 2 bases and J by 7 bases, 16 bases remained unmatched. The CDR3 extends over 18 amino acids. Germline V gives CDR1 MNHEY, CDR2 SVGEGT. This CDR3 reads CASSYRPSGPPPGNEQFF. The CDR3 DNA follows: TGTGCCAGCAGTTACCGACCTAGCGGGCCCCCCCCAGGGAATGAGCAGTTCTTC.

The genes are TRBV5-1 and TRBJ2-7; unclear D gene. CDR1 is SGHRS and CDR2 is YFSETQ in the germline V gene. With 0 bases removed from V and 3 bases from J, the gap between germline ends came to 7 bases. This CDR3 spans 13 amino acids. CDR3 coding DNA: TGCGCCAGCAGCTTGGCAGGACGCTACGAGCAGTACTTC. This encodes CASSLAGRYEQYF.

The chain has TRBV6-6 and TRBJ1-4; 8 bases line up with TRBD1. CDR1 MNHNY and CDR2 SVGAGI come from the germline V gene (reference sequence). Trimming took 5 bases from V and 0 from J; bases not matched to a gene: 5. The CDR3 runs 16 residues. The CDR3: CASSPGQEATNEKLFF. Here the CDR3 DNA reads TGTGCCAGCAGTCCGGGACAGGAGGCAACTAATGAAAAACTGTTTTTT.

Notes on this clone: The sample holds other DNA sequences that translate to the same CDR3. The chain links TRBV30 to TRBJ1-6, with 7 bases aligning to TRBD1. Germline V gives CDR1 GTSNPN, CDR2 SVGIG (reference sequence). The length of the CDR3 is 13 residues. V shed 1 base, J shed 6 bases, and the junction held 0 bases outside the gene matches. The CDR3 coding sequence is TGTGCCTGGAGTGGACAGGGTAATTCACCCCTCCACTTT. Translating it yields CAWSGQGNSPLHF.

Written as DNA, the CDR3 is TGTGCCACCAGTGATCAACAGGAGGAAAGGAGTAAGTCACCCCTCCACTTT. Protein: CATSDQQEERSKSPLHF. The genes are TRBV24-1 and TRBJ1-6; possibly TRBD1 for D (5 bases). The V gene's germline CDR1 is KGHDR and CDR2 SFDVKD. V gave up 3 bases and J gave up 10 bases, with 21 bases separating them. The CDR3 spans 17 residues.

The V call is TRBV19, the J call TRBJ1-2, with 7 bases lining up with TRBD1. The CDR3 runs to 15 residues. J was trimmed by 11 bases and V by 1 base; bases with no gene match: 13. Germline V lookup: CDR1 LNHDA, CDR2 SQIVND (reference sequence). CDR3 nucleotide sequence: TGTGCCAGTAGTATAGGGACAGGCCCGTCTCGGAGTTACACCTTC. It codes for CASSIGTGPSRSYTF.

The chain recombines TRBV4-1 with TRBJ1-1, with D maybe TRBD1 (6 bases). The V end lost 0 bases, the J end lost 1 base, and 12 bases lay between the germline ends. The CDR3 sequence is 16 residues long. Germline V lookup: CDR1 MGHRA, CDR2 YSYEKL. CDR3 coding DNA: TGCGCCAGCAGCCAAGAGGGAGGGGGGTGGAACACTGAAGCTTTCTTT. Amino acids: CASSQEGGGWNTEAFF.

The V gene is TRBV7-2, the J gene TRBJ1-1, with TRBD1 as a possible D gene (5 bases). This CDR3 is 18 amino acids long. V lost 2 bases, J lost 0 bases, and 19 bases lay in between. The germline CDR1 and CDR2 sequences are SGHTA and FQGNSA. CDR3 loop: CASSLREGFRPLNTEAFF. The CDR3 DNA is TGTGCCAGCAGCTTAAGGGAGGGGTTTCGCCCATTGAACACTGAAGCTTTCTTT.

The chain has TRBV5-8 and TRBJ2-7; no clear D gene. The CDR3 loop spans 11 amino acids. V shed 0 bases and J shed 4 bases, with 2 bases lying between them. CDR1 is SGHTS, CDR2 YDEGEE, per germline. CDR3 in amino acids: CASSLVYEQYF. The CDR3 DNA sequence: TGTGCCAGCAGCTTGGTATACGAGCAGTACTTC.

CDR3 protein: CASSLGFHGNTEAFF. CDR3 coding DNA: TGCGCCAGCAGCTTAGGGTTTCATGGGAACACTGAAGCTTTCTTT. The chain recombines TRBV5-1 with TRBJ1-1, with no clear D. This CDR3 has 15 residues. Trimming removed 2 bases from V and 1 base from J, with 12 bases in between. Germline values: CDR1 SGHRS, CDR2 YFSETQ. The full variable domain, in which reference TRBV5-1 and TRBJ1-1 provide the parts outside the CDR3, is KAGVTQTPRYLIKTRGQQVTLSCSPISGHRSVSWYQQTPGQGLQFLFEYFSETQRNKGNFPGRFSGRQFSNSRSEMNVSTLELGDSALYLCASSLGFHGNTEAFFGQGTRLTVV.

This chain connects TRBV5-1 to TRBJ2-7; 7 positions match TRBD1. The CDR3 sequence is 14 residues long. J was trimmed by 6 bases and V by 4 bases; bases with no gene match: 10. CDR1 and CDR2 from the germline V gene are SGHRS and YFSETQ. The CDR3 DNA reads as TGCGCCAGCAGCCCCGACAGGGCCACCACCGAGCAGTACTTC. Amino acids: CASSPDRATTEQYF.

The chain recombines TRBV3-1 (or the pseudogene TRBV3-2) with TRBJ2-3; 9 positions match TRBD1. Trimming removed 6 bases from V and 11 bases from J; junction bases left unmatched: 9. Germline V gene sequence: CDR1 LGHDT, CDR2 YNNKEL (reference sequence). The CDR3 is 13 residues long. In DNA, the CDR3 is TGTGCCAGCAGACGCACAGGGGGCCGTGGGCAGTATTTT. This codes for CASRRTGGRGQYF.

The chain recombines TRBV3-1 (or the pseudogene TRBV3-2) with TRBJ1-4; 9 bases line up with TRBD1. The CDR3 loop spans 19 amino acids. V was clipped by 0 bases and J by 4 bases; unmatched bases: 12. The germline gives CDR1 LGHDT, CDR2 YNNKEL (reference sequence). The CDR3 coding sequence is TGTGCCAGCAGCCAAGATTCCGGGACAGGGACTCGAATTAATGAAAAACTGTTTTTT. Protein: CASSQDSGTGTRINEKLFF.

The chain has TRBV6-2 or TRBV6-3 and TRBJ2-7; no clear D gene. Germline-derived CDR1 and CDR2 are MNHEY and SVGEGT. The germline V and J ends were trimmed by 0 bases and 1 base, with 7 bases remaining between them. The CDR3 contains 14 residues. In nucleotides, the CDR3 is TGTGCCAGCAGTTACTCGAGAAGTTCCTACGAGCAGTACTTC. Amino acid sequence: CASSYSRSSYEQYF.

The rearrangement links TRBV5-1 to TRBJ2-1; D not certain. The germline V gene encodes CDR1 SGHRS and CDR2 YFSETQ. Trimming left V 2 bases short and J 0 bases short, with 6 bases between. The CDR3 consists of 14 residues. The CDR3 DNA sequence: TGCGCCAGCAGCTTCCCCAGCTCCTACAATGAGCAGTTCTTC. This gives the protein CASSFPSSYNEQFF.

The chain employs TRBV6-9 and TRBJ1-5; D possibly corresponds to TRBD1 (5 bases). V dropped 2 bases and J dropped 3 bases, with 11 bases sitting between them. This CDR3 is built from 15 residues. Germline lookup yields CDR1 MNHGY and CDR2 SVAAGI. The CDR3 is CASSYRDGPNQPQHF. Here the CDR3 DNA reads TGTGCCAGCAGTTATCGGGACGGCCCCAATCAGCCCCAGCATTTT.

In this sample, this clone turned up once. The chain is built from TRBV6-1 and TRBJ1-6, with TRBD1 as a possible D gene (5 bases). Trimming left V 3 bases short and J 3 bases short, with 9 bases between. Germline V gives CDR1 MNHNS, CDR2 SASEGT. CDR3 size: 15 residues. The DNA of the CDR3 is TGTGCCAGCAGTGACCGGGACCTCTATAATTCACCCCTCCACTTT. This encodes CASSDRDLYNSPLHF.

The rearrangement links TRBV7-2 to TRBJ2-1, with 9 bases aligning to TRBD1. J was trimmed by 7 bases and V by 6 bases; bases with no gene match: 10. The CDR3 totals 15 residues. CDR1 and CDR2 from the germline V gene are SGHTA and FQGNSA. Here the CDR3 reads CASSPGTGYRNEQFF. The CDR3 DNA is TGTGCCAGCAGTCCCGGGACAGGGTACAGAAATGAGCAGTTCTTC.

The chain employs TRBV5-6 and TRBJ1-2; 12 nucleotides match TRBD1. Germline CDR1 SGHDT, CDR2 YYEEEE. This CDR3 is 14 amino acids long. The V gene end was trimmed by 4 bases and the J gene end by 6 bases; junction bases not matched to a gene: 4. This chain's CDR3 is CASSTGQGAHGYTF. CDR3 nucleotide sequence: TGTGCCAGCAGCACGGGACAGGGGGCGCATGGCTACACCTTC.

The J gene is TRBJ1-1, the V gene TRBV30, with 8 bases aligning to TRBD1. The CDR3 length is 13 residues. Germline V gene data show CDR1 as GTSNPN and CDR2 as SVGIG (reference sequence). The ends lost 3 bases at V and 9 bases at J; junction bases unmatched: 9. CDR3 residues: CAWSQQGGLKAFF. CDR3 bases: TGTGCCTGGAGCCAACAGGGGGGCCTGAAAGCTTTCTTT.

This chain joins TRBV30 and TRBJ2-1; no definite D call. Germline V CDR1 and CDR2: GTSNPN, SVGIG (reference sequence). The CDR3 has 12 amino acids. The V gene lost 3 bases and the J gene lost 5 bases, with 8 bases spanning the gap. Here the CDR3 reads CAWSPPNNEQFF. The CDR3 nucleotides read TGTGCCTGGAGCCCCCCTAACAATGAGCAGTTCTTC.

The J gene is TRBJ2-3, the V gene TRBV4-3; either TRBD1 or TRBD2 may fit D (5 bases each). Trimming left V 0 bases short and J 6 bases short, with 13 bases between. The CDR3 is 15 amino acids. The germline CDR1 and CDR2 sequences are LGHNA and YSLEER. This CDR3 is CASSQDPQEGDTQYF. The CDR3 nucleotides read TGCGCCAGCAGCCAAGATCCCCAAGAGGGGGATACGCAGTATTTT.

J is TRBJ1-3 and V is TRBV18; TRBD1 matches 7 bases. Germline loops: CDR1 KGHSH, CDR2 LQKENI. The CDR3 runs to 16 residues. The J segment lost 0 bases and the V segment lost 6 bases, leaving 8 bases of the junction unmatched. The CDR3 sequence: CASSAGGKSSGNTIYF. The CDR3 DNA follows: TGTGCCAGCTCCGCAGGGGGGAAGAGCTCTGGAAACACCATATATTTT.

The V gene is TRBV5-1, the J gene TRBJ2-1; 8 bases agree with TRBD2. The V and J ends lost 2 bases and 9 bases, in that order; junction bases with no gene match: 10. Germline CDR1 and CDR2: SGHRS and YFSETQ. This CDR3 has 15 amino acids. The CDR3 DNA is TGCGCCAGCAGCTTTACCGGGACTAGGGGAATTGAGCAGTTCTTC. Its protein is CASSFTGTRGIEQFF.

The chain combines TRBV7-2 with TRBJ1-5, with 7 positions matching TRBD1. The CDR3 consists of 16 residues. The trim removed 5 bases at V and 1 base at J, leaving 8 bases unmatched. CDR1 SGHTA and CDR2 FQGNSA come from the germline V gene. CDR3 in amino acids: CASSPGTAWSNQPQHF. The CDR3 nucleotides read TGTGCCAGCAGCCCCGGGACAGCATGGAGCAATCAGCCCCAGCATTTT.

The chain uses TRBV7-6 and TRBJ1-3, with D unclear. Between the trimmed V and J ends, which lost 5 bases and 2 bases, there was a span of 13 bases. This CDR3 has 15 amino acids. CDR1 SGHVS and CDR2 FNYEAQ come from the germline V gene. The CDR3, as DNA: TGTGCCAGCAGCCAGCCAGTGGGGACTGGAAACACCATATATTTT. Translated: CASSQPVGTGNTIYF.

V gene TRBV6-5 combines with J gene TRBJ2-7, with D possibly being TRBD1 (6 bases). From germline, CDR1 is MNHEY and CDR2 SVGAGI. The CDR3 is made up of 15 amino acids. Trimming took off 8 bases at V and 0 bases at J, with 17 bases between the two ends. The CDR3 loop reads CASGNPRTASYEQYF. CDR3 DNA: TGTGCCAGCGGAAACCCCAGGACAGCCTCCTACGAGCAGTACTTC.